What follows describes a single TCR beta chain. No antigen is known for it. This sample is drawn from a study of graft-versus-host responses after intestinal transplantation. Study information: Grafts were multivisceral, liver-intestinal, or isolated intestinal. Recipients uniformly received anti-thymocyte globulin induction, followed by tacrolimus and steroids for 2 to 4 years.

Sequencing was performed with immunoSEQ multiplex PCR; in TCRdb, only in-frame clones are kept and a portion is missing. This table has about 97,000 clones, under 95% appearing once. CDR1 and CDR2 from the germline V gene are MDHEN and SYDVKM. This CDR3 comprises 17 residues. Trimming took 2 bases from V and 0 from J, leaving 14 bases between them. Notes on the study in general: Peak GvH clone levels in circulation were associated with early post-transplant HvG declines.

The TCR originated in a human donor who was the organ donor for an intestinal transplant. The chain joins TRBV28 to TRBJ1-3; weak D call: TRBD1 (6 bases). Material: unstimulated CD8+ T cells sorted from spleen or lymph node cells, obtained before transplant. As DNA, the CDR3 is TGTGCCAGCAGTTTACCCCTCGACAGGTCCTCTGGAAACACCATATATTTT. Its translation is CASSLPLDRSSGNTIYF.